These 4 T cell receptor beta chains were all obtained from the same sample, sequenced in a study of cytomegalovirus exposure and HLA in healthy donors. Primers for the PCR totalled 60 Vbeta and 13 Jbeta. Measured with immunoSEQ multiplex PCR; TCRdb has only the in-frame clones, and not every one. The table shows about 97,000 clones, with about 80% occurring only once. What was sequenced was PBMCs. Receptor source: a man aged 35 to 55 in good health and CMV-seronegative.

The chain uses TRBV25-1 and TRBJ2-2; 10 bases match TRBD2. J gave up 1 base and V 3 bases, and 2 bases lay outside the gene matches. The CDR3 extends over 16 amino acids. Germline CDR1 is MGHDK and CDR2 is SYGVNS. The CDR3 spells CASSDRLAGNTGELFF. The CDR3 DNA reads TGTGCCAGCAGTGATAGACTAGCGGGGAACACCGGGGAGCTGTTTTTT.

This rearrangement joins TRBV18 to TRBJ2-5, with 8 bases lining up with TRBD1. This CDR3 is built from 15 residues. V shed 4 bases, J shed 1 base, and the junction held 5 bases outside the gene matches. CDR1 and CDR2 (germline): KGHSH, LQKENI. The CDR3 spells CASSLGTGPQETQYF. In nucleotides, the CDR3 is TGTGCCAGCTCACTCGGGACAGGACCCCAAGAGACCCAGTACTTC.

As DNA, the CDR3 is TGTGCCAGCAGCCTTGTCTCTAGCAAGGCCTATGAGCAGTTCTTC. This gives the protein CASSLVSSKAYEQFF. The chain is built from TRBV7-2 and TRBJ2-1; TRBD2 might be the D (5 bases). Per the germline V gene, CDR1 is SGHTA and CDR2 is FQGNSA. The CDR3 consists of 15 residues. The V end lost 5 bases, the J end lost 8 bases, and 19 bases lay between the germline ends.

CDR3 in amino acids: CASSLGSGVTTGELFF. The CDR3 DNA is TGTGCCAGCAGCTTAGGGTCAGGGGTTACCACCGGGGAGCTGTTTTTT. The rearrangement links TRBV7-3 to TRBJ2-2; tentatively, D is TRBD1 (6 bases). Trimming took off 2 bases at V and 4 bases at J, with 14 bases between the two ends. This CDR3 region has 16 residues. Germline CDR1 reads SGHTA; CDR2 reads FQGTGA. The full variable domain, in which reference TRBV7-3 and TRBJ2-2 provide the parts outside the CDR3, is GAGVSQTPSNKVTEKGKYVELRCDPISGHTALYWYRQSLGQGPEFLIYFQGTGAADDSGLPNDRFFAVRPEGSVSTLKIQRTERGDSAVYLCASSLGSGVTTGELFFGEGSRLTVL.